These 26 T cell receptor beta chains originate from one sample sequenced in a study of cytomegalovirus exposure and HLA in healthy donors. The primer mix had 60 Vbeta and 13 Jbeta primers. Assay used: immunoSEQ multiplex PCR; TCRdb lists only in-frame clones, some missing. The sample lists about 160,000 clones, 70% to 80% occurring once. Material for sequencing was PBMCs. The source is a woman aged 40 to 50 in good health and CMV-seronegative.

This chain's CDR3 is CASSRQGLTGANVLTF. As DNA, the CDR3 is TGTGCCAGTAGCAGACAGGGTCTTACTGGGGCCAACGTCCTGACTTTC. This chain joins TRBV19 and TRBJ2-6; 7 bases agree with TRBD1. The CDR3 spans 16 residues. The trim removed 6 bases at V and 2 bases at J, leaving 7 bases unmatched. Germline V CDR1 and CDR2: LNHDA, SQIVND (reference sequence). Filled out from reference TRBV19 and TRBJ2-6, the complete variable domain reads DGGITQSPKYLFRKEGQNVTLSCEQNLNHDAMYWYRQDPGQGLRLIYYSQIVNDFQKGDIAEGYSVSREKKESFPLTVTSAQKNPTAFYLCASSRQGLTGANVLTFGAGSRLTVL.

The chain recombines TRBV11-3 with TRBJ2-5; 10 nucleotides match TRBD2. V trimming: 4 bases; J trimming: 5 bases; junction bases outside the gene matches: 7. This CDR3 region has 15 residues. CDR1 is SGHNT, CDR2 YENEEA, per germline. CDR3 residues: CASSSLAGAGETQYF. The CDR3 DNA sequence: TGTGCCAGCAGCTCCCTAGCGGGAGCGGGGGAGACCCAGTACTTC.

The J gene is TRBJ2-2, the V gene TRBV9, with a tentative D call TRBD2 (5 bases). V was trimmed by 3 bases and J by 6 bases, leaving 18 bases between them. Germline-derived CDR1 and CDR2 are SGDLS and YYNGEE. CDR3 length equals 16 residues. The CDR3 spells CASSGRGNWEPGELFF. CDR3 sequence (DNA): TGTGCCAGCAGCGGTCGGGGAAATTGGGAGCCCGGGGAGCTGTTTTTT.

V and J are TRBV7-2 and TRBJ1-1; the D is unclear. The length of the CDR3 is 13 residues. V shed 1 base and J shed 8 bases, with 11 bases lying between them. Per germline, CDR1 SGHTA and CDR2 FQGNSA. CDR3 sequence reads: CASSLEPFREAFF. CDR3 DNA sequence: TGTGCCAGCAGCTTAGAACCCTTCAGGGAAGCTTTCTTT.

The chain recombines TRBV13 with TRBJ1-2; D uncertain. This CDR3 has 13 residues. Germline lookup yields CDR1 PRHDT and CDR2 FYEKMQ (reference sequence). V was cut by 5 bases and J by 5 bases, with 12 bases left in between. This chain's CDR3 is CASSGGTGYGYTF. CDR3 nucleotides: TGTGCCAGCAGCGGAGGTACGGGGTATGGCTACACCTTC.

The chain employs TRBV7-9 and TRBJ2-7; a possible D gene is TRBD1 (6 bases). CDR1 is SEHNR, CDR2 FQNEAQ, per germline (reference sequence). V was clipped by 5 bases and J by 0 bases, with 17 bases between them. CDR3 length equals 16 residues. CDR3 residues: CASSKLTGPSSYEQYF. The CDR3 DNA is TGTGCCAGCAGCAAACTGACAGGCCCGAGCTCCTACGAGCAGTACTTC.

This chain connects TRBV4-1 to TRBJ2-2, with no clear D. This CDR3 region has 15 residues. From germline, CDR1 is MGHRA and CDR2 YSYEKL. V lost 1 base and J 4 bases, leaving 10 bases between the germline ends. CDR3 region: CASSQVADLTGELFF. As DNA, the CDR3 is TGCGCCAGCAGCCAAGTAGCAGACCTCACCGGGGAGCTGTTTTTT.

The J gene is TRBJ2-5, the V gene TRBV2; perhaps TRBD2 as D (6 bases). This CDR3 has 17 residues. Trimming removed 6 bases from V and 5 bases from J, with 25 bases in between. Germline CDR1 and CDR2: SNHLY and FYNNEI. The chain's CDR3 is CASSTLGNPGSGETQYF. The CDR3 coding sequence is TGTGCCAGCAGCACCCTCGGTAATCCAGGGAGCGGGGAGACCCAGTACTTC. The variable domain in full, completed from reference TRBV2 and TRBJ2-5, reads EPEVTQTPSHQVTQMGQEVILRCVPISNHLYFYWYRQILGQKVEFLVSFYNNEISEKSEIFDDQFSVERPDGSNFTLKIRSTKLEDSAMYFCASSTLGNPGSGETQYFGPGTRLLVL.

This rearrangement joins TRBV28 to TRBJ1-1; no definite D call. The V gene's germline CDR1 is MDHEN and CDR2 SYDVKM. The CDR3 extends over 13 amino acids. The germline V and J ends were trimmed by 6 bases and 0 bases, with 8 bases remaining between them. CDR3 sequence: CASRGPMNTEAFF. DNA of the CDR3: TGTGCCAGCAGGGGCCCAATGAACACTGAAGCTTTCTTT.

This clone is a singleton in its sample. V is TRBV10-1 and J is TRBJ2-2; a possible D gene is TRBD2 (6 bases). V lost 11 bases to trimming and J lost 5 bases, with 15 bases between them. Germline CDR1 reads WNHNN; CDR2 reads SYGVQD (reference sequence). The CDR3 spans 13 residues. The CDR3 loop reads CAWNLSGTGELFF. CDR3 bases: TGCGCCTGGAACCTTAGCGGAACCGGGGAGCTGTTTTTT.

The CDR3 loop reads CASSLDLAGGRADTQYF. For the CDR3, the DNA is TGTGCCAGCAGCTTGGACTTAGCGGGAGGGAGGGCGGATACGCAGTATTTT. The gene calls are TRBV5-4 and TRBJ2-3; 11 bases agree with TRBD2. Germline CDR1 SGHNT, CDR2 YYREEE (reference sequence). This CDR3 contains 17 residues. The V segment lost 0 bases and the J segment 6 bases; nucleotides outside the gene matches: 9.

This chain connects TRBV19 to TRBJ2-2; D unclear. The CDR3 is 15 amino acids. Germline-derived CDR1 and CDR2 are LNHDA and SQIVND (reference sequence). Between the trimmed V and J ends, which lost 3 bases and 4 bases, there was a span of 12 bases. The CDR3 sequence is CASSIGTTPTGELFF. The CDR3, as DNA: TGTGCCAGTAGTATCGGAACTACCCCCACCGGGGAGCTGTTTTTT.

V is TRBV30 and J is TRBJ1-1, with 7 bases that match TRBD1. Germline-derived CDR1 and CDR2 are GTSNPN and SVGIG (reference sequence). V shed 3 bases, J shed 1 base, and the junction held 5 bases outside the gene matches. This CDR3 contains 14 residues. Here the CDR3 reads CAWRTGKWNTEAFF. The CDR3 coding sequence is TGTGCCTGGAGGACAGGGAAGTGGAACACTGAAGCTTTCTTT.

The V gene is TRBV29-1, the J gene TRBJ2-5; TRBD2 matches 7 bases. After removal of 3 bases from V and 2 bases from J, the junction contained 6 bases not matched to a gene. The CDR3 is 14 residues long. Per the germline V gene, CDR1 is SQVTM and CDR2 is ANQGSEA. The CDR3 sequence: CSVDGEGPQETQYF. CDR3 coding DNA: TGCAGCGTTGACGGGGAGGGTCCGCAAGAGACCCAGTACTTC.

The chain uses TRBV9 and TRBJ2-1; D perhaps matches TRBD2 (5 bases). Between the trimmed V and J ends, which lost 0 bases and 1 base, there was a span of 8 bases. The CDR3 covers 15 residues. CDR1 is SGDLS and CDR2 is YYNGEE in the germline V gene. In DNA, the CDR3 is TGTGCCAGCAGCGTAGCCGAGGGATCCTACAATGAGCAGTTCTTC. Translating gives CASSVAEGSYNEQFF.

On this clone: The same CDR3 also results from other DNA sequences found in this sample. The chain couples TRBV11-2 to TRBJ2-5; no firm D call. Germline-derived CDR1 and CDR2 are SGHAT and FQNNGV. CDR3 size: 13 residues. Trimming removed 1 base from V and 1 base from J, with 4 bases in between. CDR3 DNA: TGTGCCAGCAGCTTAGCGGTCCAAGAGACCCAGTACTTC. The encoded protein is CASSLAVQETQYF.

The chain uses TRBV10-3 and TRBJ2-3, with 11 nucleotides matching TRBD2. The CDR3 extends over 19 amino acids. Germline loops: CDR1 ENHRY, CDR2 SYGVKD. J was trimmed by 3 bases and V by 3 bases; bases with no gene match: 14. DNA of the CDR3: TGTGCCATCAGTGAAAGGGAGATAGCGGGAGGGCCAGGGACAGATACGCAGTATTTT. Residues: CAISEREIAGGPGTDTQYF.

The genes are TRBV28 and TRBJ1-4; D might be TRBD1 (5 bases). Germline CDR1 reads MDHEN; CDR2 reads SYDVKM. V lost 8 bases and J lost 3, with 10 bases in between. There are 13 residues in the CDR3. CDR3 in DNA: TGTGCCAGCGGGGCGGGGGCTAATGAAAAACTGTTTTTT. Translating gives CASGAGANEKLFF.

This clone was seen a few times. This CDR3 reads CAWARGRLGRGANVLTF. CDR3 nucleotide sequence: TGTGCCTGGGCCAGGGGGCGCTTGGGGAGAGGGGCCAACGTCCTGACTTTC. The chain links TRBV30 to TRBJ2-6; 8 bases map to TRBD1. J gave up 4 bases and V 5 bases, and 13 bases lay outside the gene matches. Germline V gene data show CDR1 as GTSNPN and CDR2 as SVGIG (reference sequence). The CDR3 covers 17 residues. Based on the CDR3 plus reference TRBV30 and TRBJ2-6, the full variable domain is SQTIHQWPATLVQPVGSPLSLECTVEGTSNPNLYWYRQAAGRGLQLLFYSVGIGQISSEVPQNLSASRPQDRQFILSSKKLLLSDSGFYLCAWARGRLGRGANVLTFGAGSRLTVL.

The chain recombines TRBV5-1 with TRBJ2-7; TRBD2 agrees at 7 bases. Germline assignment: CDR1 SGHRS and CDR2 YFSETQ. V gave up 7 bases and J gave up 5 bases; unmatched junction bases: 9. The CDR3 is 13 amino acids. The CDR3 nucleotides are TGCGCCAGCCGCTACGGCGGGAGCAACGAGCAGTACTTC. Translation gives CASRYGGSNEQYF.

J is TRBJ2-2 and V is TRBV9, with D perhaps TRBD1 (5 bases). Between the trimmed V and J ends, which lost 0 bases and 7 bases, there was a span of 16 bases. Germline-derived CDR1 and CDR2 are SGDLS and YYNGEE. There are 16 residues in the CDR3. The DNA for the CDR3 is TGTGCCAGCAGCGTAGCTCGCCGGGCAGACAGCGGGGAGCTGTTTTTT. Translation: CASSVARRADSGELFF. Combining the CDR3 with reference TRBV9 and TRBJ2-2 gives the whole variable domain DSGVTQTPKHLITATGQRVTLRCSPRSGDLSVYWYQQSLDQGLQFLIQYYNGEERAKGNILERFSAQQFPDLHSELNLSSLELGDSALYFCASSVARRADSGELFFGEGSRLTVL.

The J gene is TRBJ1-2, the V gene TRBV27; the match to TRBD1 covers 10 bases. CDR1 and CDR2 from the germline V gene are MNHEY and SMNVEV (reference sequence). With 5 bases clipped from V and 8 bases from J, the junction kept 5 bases outside the gene matches. CDR3 length equals 13 residues. The CDR3 sequence is CASSRQGAAGYTF. The CDR3 DNA is TGTGCCAGCAGTCGACAGGGGGCGGCCGGCTACACCTTC.

The chain recombines TRBV27 with TRBJ1-2; D possibly corresponds to TRBD1 (6 bases). CDR3 size: 17 residues. V was cut by 0 bases and J by 6 bases, with 20 bases left in between. Germline V gene data show CDR1 as MNHEY and CDR2 as SMNVEV (reference sequence). This CDR3 reads CASSLSQGPSIRDGYTF. CDR3 bases: TGTGCCAGCAGTTTATCGCAGGGGCCGTCGATTCGTGATGGCTACACCTTC.

The V gene is TRBV7-2, the J gene TRBJ1-2; tentative D call: TRBD1 (5 bases). Germline V gives CDR1 SGHTA, CDR2 FQGNSA. The ends were cut back, 3 bases at V and 0 bases at J, with 8 bases in the middle. The CDR3 runs 14 residues. The CDR3 nucleotides are TGTGCCAGCAGCTTGGCAGGGCCTAACTATGGCTACACCTTC. Amino acid sequence: CASSLAGPNYGYTF.

CDR3 sequence: CASSYSFGQMNTEAFF. Written as DNA, the CDR3 is TGTGCCAGCAGTTACTCATTTGGACAGATGAACACTGAAGCTTTCTTT. V is TRBV6-5 and J is TRBJ1-1; possibly TRBD1 for D (6 bases). With 0 bases removed from V and 0 bases from J, the gap between germline ends came to 11 bases. The CDR3 is made up of 16 amino acids. Germline V gives CDR1 MNHEY, CDR2 SVGAGI.

This sequence joins TRBV19 and TRBJ2-3, with D maybe TRBD2 (6 bases). There are 16 residues in the CDR3. Trimming took off 5 bases at V and 4 bases at J, with 19 bases between the two ends. CDR1 is LNHDA and CDR2 is SQIVND in the germline V gene (reference sequence). The CDR3 loop is CASSFDLIGGADTQYF. The CDR3 DNA is TGTGCCAGTAGTTTCGACCTTATCGGCGGGGCAGATACGCAGTATTTT.